This paragraph covers one T cell receptor (beta chain) sequence. Its antigen is not identified. The sample originates from a study of T-cell reconstitution after alpha-beta-depleted transplantation in children. This CDR3 is 16 amino acids long. Germline CDR1 SGHNT, CDR2 YENEEA. With 7 bases removed from V and 5 bases from J, the gap between germline ends came to 23 bases. Whole-study results and caveats: Some patients' high day-60 TCRbeta diversity was attributed to recipient cells surviving conditioning. As was reported, about two months after transplant, alpha-beta T cells came from several hundred expanded graft clones.

The TCRbeta library was prepared with unique molecular identifiers. Each CDR3 protein is one row after TCRdb ran MiXCR on the PCR reads. This table has around 490,000 distinct CDR3 sequences, over 10% appearing once. The receptor comes from a female patient aged 2-9 years who had a stem cell transplant for aplastic anemia, so the T cells may come from the graft donor. The chain carries TRBV11-3 and TRBJ1-1; possibly TRBD1 for D (6 bases). The sample here was PBMCs, mostly from graft donor cells, taken 180 days after TCRalphabeta/CD19-depleted stem cell transplant. The CDR3 sequence: CASTPLRGLRSTEAFF. CDR3 DNA sequence: TGTGCCAGCACACCCCTCAGGGGCCTACGGTCAACTGAAGCTTTCTTT.